The 7 T cell receptor beta chains presented below share a single source sample, sequenced in a study of T cell repertoires in cytomegalovirus infection. TCRdb used MiXCR to reprocess the reads, holding one entry per CDR3 protein. The sample shows approximately 110,000 distinct CDR3 sequences, less than 55% of them seen only once. Their recognized antigens are unknown. Sequencing used CD8+ T cells from cultured PBMCs, obtained from culture after CMV antigen stimulation. These receptors were collected from a human donor in good health (CMV status not recorded). Some clones in this sample may be carry-over from other donors' samples.

Remarks on this clonotype: The junction departs from germline at one end; a sequencing error may be responsible. V and J are TRBV10-3 and TRBJ1-4; no clear D. The CDR3 sequence is 14 residues long. The germline CDR1 and CDR2 sequences are ENHRY and SYGVKD. Here the CDR3 reads CASGTESANEKQFF. The CDR3 DNA reads as TGTGCCTCCGGTACGGAGTCTGCTAATGAAAAACAGTTTTTT.

This chain joins TRBV4-1 and TRBJ2-3; D call uncertain. CDR1 MGHRA and CDR2 YSYEKL come from the germline V gene. The CDR3 runs to 13 residues. V was cut by 3 bases and J by 4 bases, with 8 bases left in between. The DNA of the CDR3 is TGCGCCAGCAGCCAGGCCCAAGCAGATACGCAGTATTTT. Translated, it gives CASSQAQADTQYF.

This clonotype was picked up one time. The chain employs TRBV6-5 and TRBJ2-7; no clear D. Germline V gene data show CDR1 as MNHEY and CDR2 as SVGAGI. The V end was cut by 2 bases, the J end by 0 bases, with 11 bases between. The CDR3 spans 15 residues. The CDR3 spells CASSYGGWASYEQYF. CDR3 DNA sequence: TGTGCCAGCAGTTACGGTGGATGGGCCTCCTACGAGCAGTACTTC.

The rearrangement uses TRBV6-5 and TRBJ2-5; TRBD1 is a possible D gene (5 bases). CDR1 and CDR2 (germline): MNHEY, SVGAGI. This CDR3 comprises 13 residues. V lost 4 bases, J lost 7 bases, and 13 bases lay in between. CDR3 bases: TGTGCCAGCAGTTCCAGGGAAGGGGTGACCCAGTACTTC. Encoded protein: CASSSREGVTQYF.

The chain combines TRBV7-9 with TRBJ1-2; 9 bases are a match to TRBD1. CDR1 is SEHNR and CDR2 is FQNEAQ in the germline V gene (reference sequence). This CDR3 region has 17 residues. With 5 bases clipped from V and 4 bases from J, the junction kept 14 bases outside the gene matches. DNA for the CDR3: TGTGCCAGCAGCCCCCATCCTGGGACAGGGTTCCCCTATGGCTACACCTTC. Its translation: CASSPHPGTGFPYGYTF.

The rearrangement joins TRBV11-2 to TRBJ2-3; D is uncertain. Trimming left V 3 bases short and J 0 bases short, with 13 bases between. Looked up from germline, CDR1 is SGHAT and CDR2 is FQNNGV. CDR3 length equals 16 residues. The CDR3: CASSFGPRPSTDTQYF. In DNA, the CDR3 is TGTGCCAGCAGCTTCGGTCCAAGGCCGAGCACAGATACGCAGTATTTT.

This clonotype was counted a few times. The chain links TRBV7-6 to TRBJ2-3; perhaps TRBD1 as D (6 bases). This CDR3 has 16 residues. In germline, CDR1 is SGHVS, CDR2 FNYEAQ. Trimming shortened V by 1 base and J by 2 bases, and 13 bases separated the two germline ends. CDR3 sequence: CASSLGGHLNTDTQYF. CDR3 coding DNA: TGTGCCAGCAGCTTAGGGGGGCATCTAAACACAGATACGCAGTATTTT.